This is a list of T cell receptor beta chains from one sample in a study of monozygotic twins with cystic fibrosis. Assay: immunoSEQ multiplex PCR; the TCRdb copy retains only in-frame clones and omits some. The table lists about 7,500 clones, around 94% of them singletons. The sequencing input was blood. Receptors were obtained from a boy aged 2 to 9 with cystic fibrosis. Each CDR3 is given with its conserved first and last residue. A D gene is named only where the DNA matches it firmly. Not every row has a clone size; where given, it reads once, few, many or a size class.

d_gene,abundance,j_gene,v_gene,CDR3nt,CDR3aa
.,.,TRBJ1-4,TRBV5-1,TGCGCCAGCAGCGAGACAGGCCCTGCAACTAATGAAAAACTGTTTTTT,CASSETGPATNEKLFF
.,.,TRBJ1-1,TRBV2,TGTGCCAGCAGTGAAAGGGCGTACATTGAAGCTTTCTTT,CASSERAYIEAFF
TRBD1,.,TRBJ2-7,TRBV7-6,TGTGCCAGCAGAGGACAGGCTTCCTACGAGCAGTACTTC,CASRGQASYEQYF
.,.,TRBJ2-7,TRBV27,TGTGCCAGCAGTTTAAGAGCTATCCCCCCTTTTACCGAGCAGTACTTC,CASSLRAIPPFTEQYF
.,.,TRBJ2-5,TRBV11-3,TGTGCCAGCAGCTTTATGGCCGGGGAAGTTGTTGAGACCCAGTACTTC,CASSFMAGEVVETQYF
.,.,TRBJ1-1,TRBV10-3,TGTGCCATCGGCTCGAGGGTATCAGACACTGAAGCTTTCTTT,CAIGSRVSDTEAFF
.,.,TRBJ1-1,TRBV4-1,TGCGCCAGCAGCCAAGATGGAAGGGGAACAACTGAAGCTTTCTTT,CASSQDGRGTTEAFF
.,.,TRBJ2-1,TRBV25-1,TGTGCCAGCAGTGAATCATTGGGAGCCTACAATGAGCAGTTCTTC,CASSESLGAYNEQFF
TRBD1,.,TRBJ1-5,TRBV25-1,TGTGCCAGCAGTGGAACAGGGGGCAATCAGCCCCAGCATTTT,CASSGTGGNQPQHF
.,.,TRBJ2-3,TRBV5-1,TGCGCCAGCAGCACCCAGCGAGGCACAGATACGCAGTATTTT,CASSTQRGTDTQYF
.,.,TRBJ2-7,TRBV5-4,TGTGCCAGCAGCTGGGACCCCGCGGGGTCTTCCTACGAGCAGTACTTC,CASSWDPAGSSYEQYF
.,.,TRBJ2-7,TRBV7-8,TGTGCCAGCAGCACCAGCGCCCGGAGGGCTAGCCGCTACGAGCAGTACTTC,CASSTSARRASRYEQYF
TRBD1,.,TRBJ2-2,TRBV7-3,TGTGCCAGCAGCTCCACGACAGGGGCTAGGGCCGGGGAGCTGTTTTTT,CASSSTTGARAGELFF
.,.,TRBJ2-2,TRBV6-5,TGTGCCAGCAGTTACCTGGCGAACACCGGGGAGCTGTTTTTT,CASSYLANTGELFF
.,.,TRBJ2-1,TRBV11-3,TGTGCCAGCAGCTTAGGAGGGTTAGGGGGCAATGAGCAGTTCTTC,CASSLGGLGGNEQFF
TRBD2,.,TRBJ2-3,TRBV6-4,TGTGCCAGCAGTGTTGATAGCGGGGGCACAGATACGCAGTATTTT,CASSVDSGGTDTQYF
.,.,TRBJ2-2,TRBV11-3,TGTGCCAGCAGCTTAGATAGATTGACCGGGGAGCTGTTTTTT,CASSLDRLTGELFF
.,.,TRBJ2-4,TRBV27,TGTGCCAGCAGCGAGTTGTTAGCCAAAAACATTCAGTACTTC,CASSELLAKNIQYF
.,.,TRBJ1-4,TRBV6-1,TGTGCCAGCTCGTCTGGCCAGCTTAATGAAAAACTGTTTTTT,CASSSGQLNEKLFF
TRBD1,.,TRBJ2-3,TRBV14,TGTGCCAGCAGCCGCTCAGGGGGCGGGGCAGATACGCAGTATTTT,CASSRSGGGADTQYF
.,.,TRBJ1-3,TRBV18,TGTGCCAGCTCACCGTCCCAGGGTGGAAACACCATATATTTT,CASSPSQGGNTIYF
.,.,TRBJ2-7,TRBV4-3,TGCGCCAGCAGCCCTGGGTCGGCAGGGTCCACCTACGAGCAGTACTTC,CASSPGSAGSTYEQYF
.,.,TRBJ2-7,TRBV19,TGTGCCAGTAGTATGGCGGAGGAGCAGTACTTC,CASSMAEEQYF
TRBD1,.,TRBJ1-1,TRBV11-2,TGTGCCAGCAGTCCGGACAGGGGTTCTGAAGCTTTCTTT,CASSPDRGSEAFF
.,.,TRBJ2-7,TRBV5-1,TGCGCCAGCAGCTTGGCCGGGTCCGTGCAGTACTTC,CASSLAGSVQYF
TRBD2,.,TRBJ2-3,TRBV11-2,TGTGCCAGCAGCTTAAGCGGGGCAGATACGCAGTATTTT,CASSLSGADTQYF
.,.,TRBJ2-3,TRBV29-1,TGCAGCGTCGGGGGACCGGGGCTGGGCGCAGATACGCAGTATTTT,CSVGGPGLGADTQYF
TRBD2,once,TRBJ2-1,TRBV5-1,TGCGCCAGCAGCTTGATTAGCGGGGCCTACAATGAGCAGTTCTTC,CASSLISGAYNEQFF
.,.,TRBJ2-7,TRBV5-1,TGCGCCAGCGCACCCGGGACTTCTAGCTCCTACGAGCAGTACTTC,CASAPGTSSSYEQYF
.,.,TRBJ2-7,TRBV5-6,TGTGCCAGCAGCCCAGGGCCGGACAGAGAGCAGTACTTC,CASSPGPDREQYF
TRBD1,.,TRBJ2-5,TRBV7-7,TGTGCTAGCAGTTCCCGGACAGGGGAAGAGACCCAGTACTTC,CASSSRTGEETQYF
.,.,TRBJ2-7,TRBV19,TGTGCCAGTAGTATTAAGGGGGGACATACTGTAGGAGACAACGAGCAGTACTTC,CASSIKGGHTVGDNEQYF
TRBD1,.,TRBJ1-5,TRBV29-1,TGCAGCGTTGAAACAGGGGGCAATCAGCCCCAGCATTTT,CSVETGGNQPQHF
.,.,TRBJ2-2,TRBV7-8,TGTGCCAGCAGCTTAGTGGTCGGGTGGCCGGGGGAGCTGTTTTTT,CASSLVVGWPGELFF
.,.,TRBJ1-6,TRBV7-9,TGTGCCAGCAGCTTTTCAGGGGCCCATGATTCACCCCTCCACTTT,CASSFSGAHDSPLHF
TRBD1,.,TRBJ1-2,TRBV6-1,TGTGCCAGCAGTGATGGACAGGGGACCGCCAACTATGGCTACACCTTC,CASSDGQGTANYGYTF
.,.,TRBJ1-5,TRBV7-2,TGTGCCAGCAGCTTAGAGTTTGGGGCCCGCGAGGAGCCCCAGCATTTT,CASSLEFGAREEPQHF
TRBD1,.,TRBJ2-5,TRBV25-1,TGTGCCAGCAACCGGGACAGCCAAGAGACCCAGTACTTC,CASNRDSQETQYF
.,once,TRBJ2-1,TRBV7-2,TGTGCCAGCAGCTTAGCGGGCCCCTACAATGAGCAGTTCTTC,CASSLAGPYNEQFF
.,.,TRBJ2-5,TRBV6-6,TGTGCCAGCAGTCCTCCGACGGGGCCGGGGACCCAGTACTTC,CASSPPTGPGTQYF
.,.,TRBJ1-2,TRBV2,TGTGCCAGCAAGGGGGACGGCCCTGGCTACACCTTC,CASKGDGPGYTF
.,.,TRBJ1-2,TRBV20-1,TGCAGTGCCCCCCAAGGGAAGGGCTACACCTTC,CSAPQGKGYTF
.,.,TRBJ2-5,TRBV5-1,TGCGCCAGCAGCCAATACGGGACCGACTCTTACCAAGAGACCCAGTACTTC,CASSQYGTDSYQETQYF